The text below deals with one T cell receptor beta chain. Other DNA sequences of this sample code for an identical CDR3. This sample was included in a study of control samples from healthy donors and cancer patients. The germline gives CDR1 KGHDR, CDR2 SFDVKD. The V gene lost 4 bases and the J gene lost 8 bases, with 7 bases spanning the gap. The CDR3 consists of 11 residues. Data came from immunoSEQ multiplex PCR; TCRdb stores just in-frame clones and leaves some out. The sample shows some 150,000 clones, 75% to 95% of them seen only once. The sequence was collected from a young man in good health. The chain carries TRBV24-1 and TRBJ1-2, with D unresolved. Specimen: blood. CDR3 sequence reads: CATSDFRGYTF. For the CDR3, the DNA is TGTGCCACCAGTGACTTCAGGGGCTACACCTTC.